This T cell receptor beta chain was sequenced during a study of PD-1 blockade in classical Hodgkin lymphoma. Only in-frame clones appear in the TCRdb table, and some are missing; sequencing was by immunoSEQ multiplex PCR. The profile covers roughly 14,000 clones, with around 83% appearing a single time and 0.84% taken by the ten largest. Described time point: newly diagnosed, previously untreated cHL patient sample. Magnetic negative selection was used to purify CD4+ T cells from PBMCs that had been thawed. Sequencing was carried out using CD4+ T cells from blood. The TCR comes from a human donor with classical Hodgkin lymphoma.

In DNA, the CDR3 is TGTGCCAGCAGGATACAGGGCTCGGGAGAGCAGTACTTC. Translating it yields CASRIQGSGEQYF. V is TRBV28 and J is TRBJ2-7; D may be TRBD1 (6 bases). This CDR3 comprises 13 residues. Trimming shortened V by 6 bases and J by 7 bases, and 16 bases separated the two germline ends. Germline V CDR1 and CDR2: MDHEN, SYDVKM.